A single TCR beta chain is shown here with its context. Its antigen is not known. This specimen comes from a study of graft-versus-host responses after intestinal transplantation. Findings of the study overall: HvG clone declines early post-transplant were associated with peak circulating GvH levels.

J was trimmed by 8 bases and V by 5 bases; bases with no gene match: 4. The CDR3 loop spans 14 amino acids. Germline CDR1 is MNHEY and CDR2 is SVGAGI. The assay was immunoSEQ multiplex PCR, and TCRdb's table has in-frame clones only and misses some. The sample comprises roughly 99,000 clones, roughly 88% of which are singletons, and under 1.5% rests with the top ten. This material consisted of PBMCs, taken 255 days after intestinal transplant. This receptor was obtained from a human patient who received an intestinal transplant, so some T cells may come from the graft donor. The chain joins TRBV6-5 to TRBJ1-6, with TRBD1 identical over 9 bases. The CDR3 reads CASSRDRVDSPLHF. CDR3 DNA sequence: TGTGCCAGCAGTAGGGACAGGGTGGATTCACCCCTCCACTTT.